This TCR beta chain was documented in a study of T cell responses to AZD1222 COVID-19 vaccine. Germline CDR1 reads DFQATT; CDR2 reads SNEGSKA (reference sequence). The CDR3 is made up of 11 amino acids. V shed 4 bases and J shed 1 base, with 4 bases lying between them. Sequenced by immunoSEQ multiplex PCR; TCRdb stores in-frame clones only, minus some. The table lists around 120,000 clones, about nine tenths of them singletons, with approximately 7.9% in the top ten. Pooling covered second doses at about 4 or about 12 weeks. The material was peripheral blood, obtained 28 days after the second AZD1222 dose. This chain links TRBV20-1 with TRBJ1-1; D is unclear. The sequence was collected from an adult who received the AZD1222 COVID-19 vaccine. The CDR3 protein is CSATENTEAFF. CDR3 DNA sequence: TGCAGTGCTACGGAGAACACTGAAGCTTTCTTT.